This is a list of T cell receptor beta chains from one sample in a study of T cell changes during pregnancy in multiple sclerosis. Produced via immunoSEQ multiplex PCR; TCRdb's table is partial and in-frame only. The table records 40,000 or so clones, around 91% of them present only once. The source was CD8+ T cells from peripheral blood mononuclear cells, collected in the second trimester of pregnancy. These receptor sequences come from a female donor with multiple sclerosis, enrolled in a pregnancy study. The CDR3 runs from the conserved cysteine through the conserved F or W. D genes are given only for firm matches. Part of the rows lack a size; the others show once, few, many or a class for expanded clones.

D	V	J	size	CDR3	DNA
-	TRBV9	TRBJ2-7	once	CASSPSGSYEQYF	TGTGCCAGCAGCCCCAGCGGGTCCTACGAGCAGTACTTC
-	TRBV9	TRBJ1-1	-	CASSVGQGNTEAFF	TGTGCCAGCAGCGTAGGGCAGGGCAACACTGAAGCTTTCTTT
-	TRBV9	TRBJ2-7	few	CASSASLASEQYF	TGTGCCAGCAGCGCCTCGCTAGCGTCCGAGCAGTACTTC
-	TRBV15	TRBJ1-1	-	CATSRGGRGNTEAFF	TGTGCCACCAGCAGAGGGGGAAGGGGGAACACTGAAGCTTTCTTT
TRBD2	TRBV7-2	TRBJ2-1	-	CASREGTSGNEQFF	TGTGCCAGCAGGGAGGGGACTAGCGGGAATGAGCAGTTCTTC
-	TRBV11-2	TRBJ1-2	once	CASSLEGGQGYTF	TGTGCCAGCAGCTTAGAGGGGGGGCAGGGCTACACCTTC
-	TRBV5-1	TRBJ2-1	-	CASRTGTRNEQFF	TGCGCCAGCCGGACCGGGACACGAAATGAGCAGTTCTTC
TRBD1	TRBV15	TRBJ1-5	-	CATSRDYRTGNQPQHF	TGTGCCACCAGCAGAGATTACAGGACAGGGAATCAGCCCCAGCATTTT
-	TRBV13	TRBJ1-5	-	CASSLTGHQPQHF	TGTGCCAGCAGCTTAACAGGGCATCAGCCCCAGCATTTT
-	TRBV11-3	TRBJ2-7	-	CASSLGAGQEVYEQYF	TGTGCCAGCAGCTTAGGTGCAGGACAAGAAGTTTACGAGCAGTACTTC
-	TRBV19	TRBJ2-1	-	CASSIDSGIEQFF	TGTGCCAGTAGTATAGATTCGGGGATTGAGCAGTTCTTC
TRBD1	TRBV4-3	TRBJ1-1	-	CASSPSGTGFTEAFF	TGCGCCAGCAGCCCTTCCGGGACAGGGTTCACTGAAGCTTTCTTT
-	TRBV20-1	TRBJ2-1	-	CSAQGPEQFF	TGCAGTGCCCAGGGGCCTGAGCAGTTCTTC
TRBD2	TRBV6-1	TRBJ2-2	-	CASSPGGVNTGELFF	TGTGCCAGCAGTCCCGGGGGGGTGAACACCGGGGAGCTGTTTTTT
-	TRBV7-9	TRBJ1-5	-	CASSLATGNQPQHF	TGTGCCAGCAGCTTAGCGACAGGCAATCAGCCCCAGCATTTT
-	TRBV30	TRBJ1-1	-	CAWLDYGSQAFF	TGTGCCTGGCTAGACTATGGGTCCCAAGCTTTCTTT
TRBD1	TRBV7-9	TRBJ1-1	-	CASSIRQGMNTEAFF	TGTGCCAGCAGCATCAGACAGGGGATGAACACTGAAGCTTTCTTT
TRBD1	TRBV27	TRBJ2-7	-	CASSRTGTGLDEQYF	TGTGCCAGCAGTAGAACCGGGACAGGCCTGGACGAGCAGTACTTC
-	TRBV19	TRBJ2-1	-	CASRTGYNEQFF	TGTGCCAGTAGGACAGGCTACAATGAGCAGTTCTTC
TRBD1	TRBV6-4	TRBJ2-2	-	CASTPSTGGGGTGELFF	TGTGCCAGCACACCGAGCACAGGGGGCGGAGGCACCGGGGAGCTGTTTTTT
-	TRBV21-1	TRBJ2-7	once	CASSKEGRLAGAYEQYF	TGTGCCAGCAGCAAAGAAGGGAGACTAGCGGGAGCTTACGAGCAGTACTTC
TRBD1	TRBV10-3	TRBJ2-1	-	CAISGDRGNEQFF	TGTGCCATCAGTGGTGACAGGGGGAATGAGCAGTTCTTC
-	TRBV2	TRBJ2-3	-	CASSDEADSLTDTQYF	TGTGCCAGCAGTGATGAGGCCGACTCCCTCACAGATACGCAGTATTTT
TRBD1	TRBV6-5	TRBJ2-7	-	CASSTGTVPTIEQYF	TGTGCCAGCAGTACGGGGACAGTACCTACGATAGAGCAGTACTTC
-	TRBV6-1	TRBJ2-7	once	CASSDGAYEQYF	TGTGCCAGCAGTGACGGTGCCTACGAGCAGTACTTC
-	TRBV27	TRBJ1-1	-	CASSLQFGWGVNTEAFF	TGTGCCAGCAGTTTACAGTTCGGGTGGGGCGTGAACACTGAAGCTTTCTTT
TRBD1	TRBV4-2	TRBJ1-5	-	CASSGTGLNQPQHF	TGTGCCAGCAGCGGGACAGGCCTCAATCAGCCCCAGCATTTT
-	TRBV5-4	TRBJ1-2	-	CASSSGAGGGGYTF	TGTGCCAGCAGCTCGGGAGCGGGGGGCGGAGGCTACACCTTC
-	TRBV4-3	TRBJ1-2	-	CASSQDRQGGYYTF	TGCGCCAGCAGCCAAGATCGGCAGGGAGGTTACTACACCTTC
TRBD2	TRBV25-1	TRBJ2-1	-	CASDSGSNYNEQFF	TGTGCCAGCGATAGCGGGAGTAACTACAATGAGCAGTTCTTC
TRBD1	TRBV7-9	TRBJ2-7	once	CASSQGQGGQDEQYF	TGTGCCAGCAGCCAGGGACAGGGGGGGCAGGACGAGCAGTACTTC
-	TRBV2	TRBJ1-4	-	CASSGMQGRNEKLFF	TGTGCCAGCAGTGGGATGCAGGGTAGGAATGAAAAACTGTTTTTT
TRBD2	TRBV11-3	TRBJ2-2	-	CASSSPSGTTPGELFF	TGTGCCAGCAGTTCACCATCCGGGACTACCCCCGGGGAGCTGTTTTTT
TRBD1	TRBV12-5	TRBJ2-1	-	CASGPTTGLDNEQFF	TGTGCTAGTGGCCCCACGACAGGGTTGGACAATGAGCAGTTCTTC
-	TRBV19	TRBJ1-1	-	CASRSPVQDTEAFF	TGTGCCAGTAGAAGCCCGGTTCAGGACACTGAAGCTTTCTTT
TRBD2	TRBV11-2	TRBJ2-7	-	CASSFLPSGDGDF	TGTGCCAGCAGCTTCCTCCCCAGCGGGGACGGTGACTTC
TRBD2	TRBV14	TRBJ2-7	-	CASSQDLAAPYEQYF	TGTGCCAGCAGCCAAGACCTAGCGGCTCCCTACGAGCAGTACTTC
TRBD1	TRBV7-9	TRBJ2-7	-	CASSSRTGEYEQYF	TGTGCCAGCAGCTCGCGGACAGGAGAATACGAGCAGTACTTC
TRBD1	TRBV27	TRBJ2-7	-	CASSFWTGGYYEQYF	TGTGCCAGCAGTTTTTGGACAGGGGGTTACTACGAGCAGTACTTC
TRBD1	TRBV5-6	TRBJ2-7	-	CASSTGASDYEQYF	TGTGCCAGCAGCACAGGGGCTTCCGACTACGAGCAGTACTTC
-	TRBV6-5	TRBJ2-7	-	CASSYVGQSDEQYF	TGTGCCAGCAGTTACGTTGGACAGTCGGACGAGCAGTACTTC
TRBD1	TRBV25-1	TRBJ1-4	-	CASSEYEARGNEKLFF	TGTGCCAGCAGTGAATATGAAGCCAGGGGGAATGAAAAACTGTTTTTT
-	TRBV2	TRBJ2-3	-	CASTTDTQYF	TGTGCCAGCACGACAGATACGCAGTATTTT
TRBD2	TRBV30	TRBJ2-7	-	CAWTFGGDEQYF	TGTGCCTGGACGTTTGGGGGGGACGAGCAGTACTTC
TRBD1	TRBV9	TRBJ1-5	-	CASSEGAGQPQHF	TGTGCCAGCAGCGAGGGGGCGGGACAGCCCCAGCATTTT
-	TRBV25-1	TRBJ1-4	-	CASSETGRIEKLFF	TGTGCCAGCAGTGAAACAGGGCGAATTGAAAAACTGTTTTTT
TRBD1	TRBV5-1	TRBJ1-4	-	CASSSWTGTNEKLFF	TGCGCCAGCAGCTCCTGGACAGGCACTAATGAAAAACTGTTTTTT
TRBD2	TRBV27	TRBJ2-1	-	CASKTSGSPYNEQFF	TGTGCCAGCAAGACTAGCGGGTCTCCCTATAATGAGCAGTTCTTC
-	TRBV11-2	TRBJ2-7	once	CASSLAGRWFSYEQYF	TGTGCCAGCAGCTTAGCTGGGCGCTGGTTTAGCTACGAGCAGTACTTC
TRBD1	TRBV29-1	TRBJ2-7	-	CSVERWDRGAYEQYF	TGCAGCGTTGAAAGGTGGGACAGGGGTGCCTACGAGCAGTACTTC
-	TRBV6-4	TRBJ1-1	-	CASSLLKNTEAFF	TGTGCCAGCAGCTTACTGAAGAACACTGAAGCTTTCTTT
-	TRBV2	TRBJ1-2	-	CASSEIMTDRGGYTF	TGTGCCAGCAGTGAAATAATGACAGATAGGGGTGGCTACACCTTC
-	TRBV5-1	TRBJ1-1	-	CASSLGAESEAFF	TGCGCCAGCAGCTTGGGTGCGGAGTCTGAAGCTTTCTTT
-	TRBV2	TRBJ1-1	-	CASSTTGGDTEAFF	TGTGCCAGCAGTACGACAGGAGGTGACACTGAAGCTTTCTTT
-	TRBV10-2	TRBJ1-2	-	CASTKGTGRPAYGYTF	TGCGCCAGCACAAAGGGAACAGGGCGTCCCGCCTATGGCTACACCTTC